This T cell receptor beta chain is from a study of CD8 T cells in ankylosing spondylitis. Study-level points and caveats: In the blood and synovial fluid of reactive arthritis, some motif variants had been previously reported. Disease-linked clones were CD8+ and relatively rare in peripheral blood. It was reported that disease-linked clones were significantly enriched in matched ankylosing spondylitis synovial fluid.

The V end lost 2 bases, the J end lost 0 bases, and 8 bases lay between the germline ends. Germline V gene lookup returns CDR1 KGHSH and CDR2 LQKENI. The length of the CDR3 is 15 residues. This clonotype has only a few counts. Its antigen is not known. Using quantitative 5'-RACE with molecular barcodes, the authors made TCR beta libraries. MiXCR was run by TCRdb on the 5' RACE reads, yielding one entry per CDR3 protein. Counted here are fewer than 50,000 distinct CDR3 sequences, 11% occurring once; the ten biggest clones make up 1.4%. The chain has TRBV18 and TRBJ2-1, with D perhaps being TRBD1 or TRBD2 (5 bases each). This TCR was recovered from a male donor with ankylosing spondylitis or in good health (not recorded which). The sample comprised blood, either unsorted or a sorted T cell fraction (not recorded which). CDR3 coding DNA: TGTGCCAGCTCACCAGGGACCCTCTCCTACAATGAGCAGTTCTTC. This sequence encodes CASSPGTLSYNEQFF.